The 24 T cell receptor beta chains presented below share a single source sample, sequenced in a study of cytomegalovirus exposure and HLA in healthy donors. A multiplex PCR was run with 60 Vbeta primers and 13 Jbeta primers. Here immunoSEQ multiplex PCR was the method, and the copy in TCRdb shows in-frame clones only, minus some. Its listing shows approximately 93,000 clones. Sequenced input: PBMCs. The receptors originated from a young woman in good health and CMV-seronegative.

A word on this clone: This sample also contains other DNA sequences that code for the same CDR3. The gene calls are TRBV7-2 and TRBJ1-1, with D possibly being TRBD1 (6 bases). With 4 bases removed from V and 0 bases from J, the gap between germline ends came to 6 bases. The CDR3 totals 13 residues. From germline, CDR1 is SGHTA and CDR2 FQGNSA. CDR3 protein: CASSWTVNTEAFF. CDR3 DNA sequence: TGTGCCAGCAGCTGGACAGTGAACACTGAAGCTTTCTTT.

The gene calls are TRBV2 and TRBJ2-1; TRBD2 matches at 11 bases. Germline lookup yields CDR1 SNHLY and CDR2 FYNNEI. This CDR3 contains 14 residues. The V segment lost 7 bases and the J segment 10 bases; nucleotides outside the gene matches: 9. The CDR3 here is CASNLGIAGGEQFF. CDR3 bases: TGTGCCAGCAACTTAGGAATAGCGGGGGGGGAGCAGTTCTTC.

This chain links TRBV4-1 with TRBJ1-5; 8 nucleotides agree with TRBD1. CDR3 size: 15 residues. Unmatched junction bases numbered 6, after V lost 3 bases and J lost 5 bases. The germline V gene has CDR1 MGHRA and CDR2 YSYEKL. Written as DNA, the CDR3 is TGCGCCAGCAGCCACCGGACAGGGTATGATCAGCCCCAGCATTTT. Translation gives CASSHRTGYDQPQHF.

The chain recombines TRBV4-1 with TRBJ1-5; D gene unclear. The V and J ends lost 0 bases and 9 bases respectively, with 15 bases between them. Germline V gene sequence: CDR1 MGHRA, CDR2 YSYEKL. The length of the CDR3 is 15 residues. CDR3 in amino acids: CASSQDFAGMGPQHF. The CDR3, as DNA: TGCGCCAGCAGCCAAGATTTTGCGGGGATGGGGCCCCAGCATTTT.

The chain has TRBV4-1 and TRBJ1-2; D perhaps matches TRBD1 (6 bases). The CDR3 loop spans 15 amino acids. The germline gives CDR1 MGHRA, CDR2 YSYEKL. V was trimmed by 3 bases and J by 1 base, leaving 12 bases between them. The CDR3 loop is CASSQTQGGNYGYTF. As DNA, the CDR3 is TGCGCCAGCAGCCAGACACAGGGCGGTAACTATGGCTACACCTTC.

V usage is TRBV28 and J usage is TRBJ1-1; 8 nucleotides agree with TRBD1. Trimming took 3 bases from V and 5 from J; bases not matched to a gene: 5. The CDR3 spans 14 residues. The germline CDR1 and CDR2 sequences are MDHEN and SYDVKM. The CDR3 sequence: CASSLNRGWTEAFF. The CDR3 nucleotides are TGTGCCAGCAGTTTGAACAGGGGGTGGACTGAAGCTTTCTTT.

The chain couples TRBV30 to TRBJ1-5; D is possibly TRBD1 (6 bases). The CDR3 extends over 12 amino acids. In germline, CDR1 is GTSNPN, CDR2 SVGIG (reference sequence). V lost 6 bases and J lost 3, with 9 bases in between. The CDR3 bases are TGTGCCTGTGGACAGATCAATCAGCCCCAGCATTTT. Residues: CACGQINQPQHF.

The chain joins TRBV29-1 to TRBJ2-7; 15 nucleotides align to TRBD2. The CDR3 sequence is 14 residues long. Germline loops: CDR1 SQVTM, CDR2 ANQGSEA. The ends lost 7 bases at V and 3 bases at J; junction bases unmatched: 4. CDR3 DNA: TGCAGCGGGGGGACTAGCGGGGGGCTCTACGAGCAGTACTTC. Encoded protein: CSGGTSGGLYEQYF.

The V and J genes are TRBV5-1 and TRBJ2-5, with a tentative D call TRBD1 (6 bases). Germline CDR1 SGHRS, CDR2 YFSETQ. Trimming removed 4 bases from V and 5 bases from J, with 9 bases in between. This CDR3 is 12 amino acids long. In DNA form, the CDR3 reads TGCGCCAGCAGCACCGACAGGGAGACCCAGTACTTC. Its protein product is CASSTDRETQYF.

The rearrangement links TRBV28 to TRBJ2-5; D not resolved. Trimming pared 7 bases from V and 7 bases from J, leaving 13 bases between. CDR3 length: 12 residues. Germline V lookup: CDR1 MDHEN, CDR2 SYDVKM. The CDR3 loop reads CASTSNSGTQYF. Written as DNA, the CDR3 is TGTGCCAGCACCTCTAATTCCGGGACCCAGTACTTC.

This chain uses TRBV27 with TRBJ1-2; possible D gene TRBD1, 5 bases. The CDR3 consists of 15 residues. Trimming left V 5 bases short and J 4 bases short, with 17 bases between. Per germline, CDR1 MNHEY and CDR2 SMNVEV (reference sequence). The DNA of the CDR3 is TGTGCCAGCAGTCCGGACAATCCCGGCCCCTATGGCTACACCTTC. Amino acid sequence: CASSPDNPGPYGYTF.

V is TRBV28 and J is TRBJ2-5; TRBD2 agrees at 7 bases. The CDR3 has 14 amino acids. V dropped 2 bases and J dropped 2; count of bases not matched to a gene: 2. Germline V gene data show CDR1 as MDHEN and CDR2 as SYDVKM. For the CDR3, the DNA is TGTGCCAGCAGTTTAGGGGGGGTTCAAGAGACCCAGTACTTC. Residues: CASSLGGVQETQYF.

This chain connects TRBV6-5 to TRBJ2-1, with D tentatively TRBD2 (6 bases). The CDR3 covers 14 residues. V was pared by 10 bases and J by 8 bases, with 21 bases between. Per the germline V gene, CDR1 is MNHEY and CDR2 is SVGAGI. The CDR3 nucleotides read TGTGCCATTAGGACTAAAAGTAACACCCATGAGCAGTTCTTC. Protein product: CAIRTKSNTHEQFF.

This CDR3 reads CASSYSGLHFTGELFF. CDR3 DNA sequence: TGTGCCAGCAGTTACTCCGGACTCCATTTCACCGGGGAGCTGTTTTTT. The chain combines TRBV6-5 with TRBJ2-2, with a weak D call TRBD2 (5 bases). This CDR3 spans 16 amino acids. The V end lost 0 bases, the J end lost 4 bases, and 12 bases lay between the germline ends. Germline-derived CDR1 and CDR2 are MNHEY and SVGAGI.

V gene TRBV7-9 combines with J gene TRBJ1-6, with TRBD1 as a possible D gene (6 bases). Germline CDR1 SEHNR, CDR2 FQNEAQ (reference sequence). V lost 3 bases and J 10 bases, leaving 25 bases between the germline ends. This CDR3 spans 18 amino acids. CDR3 protein: CASSLGGGGTGLASPLHF. CDR3 in DNA: TGTGCCAGCAGCTTGGGAGGGGGGGGTACAGGGCTAGCATCACCCCTCCACTTT.

This sequence joins TRBV27 and TRBJ1-1; maybe TRBD1 (5 bases). The CDR3 totals 17 residues. The V gene's germline CDR1 is MNHEY and CDR2 SMNVEV (reference sequence). The ends were cut back, 6 bases at V and 2 bases at J, with 22 bases in the middle. This CDR3 is CASRRKFGGGGNTEAFF. The CDR3 region has the DNA TGTGCCAGCAGACGAAAATTTGGGGGGGGAGGTAACACTGAAGCTTTCTTT.

The chain recombines TRBV27 with TRBJ2-1, with 7 bases lining up with TRBD1. J lost 6 bases, V lost 5 bases, and 16 bases had no gene match. This CDR3 comprises 17 residues. Germline lookup yields CDR1 MNHEY and CDR2 SMNVEV (reference sequence). DNA for the CDR3: TGTGCCAGCAGTCTCCTTAGGACAGGTGTCTCCCGCAATGAGCAGTTCTTC. Translating gives CASSLLRTGVSRNEQFF.

V usage is TRBV16 and J usage is TRBJ1-3; D is possibly TRBD1 (5 bases). V shed 4 bases and J shed 4 bases, with 14 bases lying between them. This CDR3 is built from 15 residues. Germline V gives CDR1 KGHSY, CDR2 FQNENV. DNA for the CDR3: TGTGCCAGCAGCCCCTCGGCAGGGTTCGGAAACACCATATATTTT. This codes for CASSPSAGFGNTIYF.

This chain uses TRBV30 with TRBJ1-1; 7 bases agree with TRBD1. Trimming removed 0 bases from V and 0 bases from J; junction bases left unmatched: 1. This CDR3 spans 14 amino acids. Germline V gene sequence: CDR1 GTSNPN, CDR2 SVGIG (reference sequence). Here the CDR3 reads CAWSVRGLNTEAFF. As DNA, the CDR3 is TGTGCCTGGAGTGTGAGGGGGCTGAACACTGAAGCTTTCTTT.

The rearrangement uses TRBV7-8 and TRBJ1-1; TRBD1 agrees at 7 bases. Trimming at V came to 5 bases and at J to 7 bases, leaving 4 bases not matched to a gene. This CDR3 has 12 residues. In germline, CDR1 is SGHVS, CDR2 FQNEAQ. The CDR3 here is CASSQRTGEAFF. The CDR3 nucleotides are TGTGCCAGCAGCCAGAGGACAGGTGAAGCTTTCTTT.

J is TRBJ2-3 and V is TRBV15; D remains ambiguous. Trimming cost V 1 base and J 0 bases, with 11 bases left between them. The germline gives CDR1 LNHNV, CDR2 YYDKDF (reference sequence). CDR3 length: 16 amino acids. The CDR3 DNA follows: TGTGCCACCAGCAGAGCGGCGGATACTAGCACAGATACGCAGTATTTT. This sequence encodes CATSRAADTSTDTQYF.

The chain recombines TRBV19 with TRBJ1-2; D possibly corresponds to TRBD1 (5 bases). The CDR3 spans 13 residues. The germline V and J ends were trimmed by 6 bases and 6 bases, with 14 bases remaining between them. In germline, CDR1 is LNHDA, CDR2 SQIVND (reference sequence). The CDR3 nucleotides read TGTGCCAGTAGGGGGCAGGAGCCGGATGGCTACACCTTC. Its translation: CASRGQEPDGYTF.

V gene TRBV4-2 combines with J gene TRBJ2-2; tentatively, D is TRBD2 (5 bases). The V end was cut by 2 bases, the J end by 2 bases, with 12 bases between. There are 16 residues in the CDR3. CDR1 and CDR2 (germline): LGHNA, YNFKEQ. The CDR3 DNA follows: TGTGCCAGCAGCCAAATGGAAACGGGAAACACCGGGGAGCTGTTTTTT. Amino acids: CASSQMETGNTGELFF.

V and J are TRBV9 and TRBJ2-7, with 8 nucleotides matching TRBD2. CDR1 is SGDLS and CDR2 is YYNGEE in the germline V gene. This CDR3 has 13 residues. Trimming took 4 bases from V and 5 from J; bases not matched to a gene: 5. The CDR3 protein is CASSSGGPNEQYF. In DNA, the CDR3 is TGTGCCAGCAGCTCGGGGGGGCCCAACGAGCAGTACTTC. Full variable domain (outside the CDR3, taken from reference TRBV9 and TRBJ2-7): DSGVTQTPKHLITATGQRVTLRCSPRSGDLSVYWYQQSLDQGLQFLIQYYNGEERAKGNILERFSAQQFPDLHSELNLSSLELGDSALYFCASSSGGPNEQYFGPGTRLTVT.